This T cell receptor beta chain appears in the sequencing data of a study of blood T cell repertoires in COVID-19. Across the study: COVID-19 samples from acute and convalescent phases originated in the United States, Italy and Spain. Sample material is recorded as cDNA or gDNA derived from T cells, B-cell-depleted T cells, or PBMCs.

CDR1 is DFQATT and CDR2 is SNEGSKA in the germline V gene (reference sequence). V dropped 3 bases and J dropped 2 bases, with 13 bases sitting between them. The CDR3 is made up of 14 amino acids. Original data processing: Reference gene primer amplification yielded estimated nucleated cell counts. Here immunoSEQ multiplex PCR was the method, and the copy in TCRdb shows in-frame clones only, minus some. The V and J calls and the clone size are those of that table, but D and trimming were determined from the DNA. The data contain around 160,000 clones, over 75% of them singletons. Patients in Seattle were enrolled during active infection, then followed longitudinally. This clone appeared a single time.

Sequencing input: peripheral blood. This sequence originates from a woman aged 60-70 years with COVID-19, enrolled during active disease. The rearrangement joins TRBV20-1 to TRBJ1-1; no firm D call. This CDR3 reads CSASSWADNTEAFF. The CDR3 coding sequence is TGCAGTGCTAGTTCGTGGGCAGATAACACTGAAGCTTTCTTT.